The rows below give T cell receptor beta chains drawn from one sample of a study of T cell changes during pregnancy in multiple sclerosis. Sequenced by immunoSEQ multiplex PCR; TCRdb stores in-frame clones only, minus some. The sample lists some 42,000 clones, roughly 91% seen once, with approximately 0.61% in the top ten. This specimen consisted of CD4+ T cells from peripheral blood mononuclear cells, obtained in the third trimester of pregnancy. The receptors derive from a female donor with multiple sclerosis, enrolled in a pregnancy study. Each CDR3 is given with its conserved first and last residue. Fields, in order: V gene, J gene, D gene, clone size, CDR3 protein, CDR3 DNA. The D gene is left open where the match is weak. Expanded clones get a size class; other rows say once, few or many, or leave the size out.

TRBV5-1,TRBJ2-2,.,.,CASGGAGTGELFF,TGCGCCAGCGGGGGGGCAGGCACCGGGGAGCTGTTTTTT
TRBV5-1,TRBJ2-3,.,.,CASSLTSSEADTQYF,TGCGCCAGCAGCTTGACTAGCAGCGAGGCGGATACGCAGTATTTT
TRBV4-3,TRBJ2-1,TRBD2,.,CASSHKPGAGDQFF,TGCGCCAGCAGCCACAAGCCAGGAGCGGGGGACCAGTTCTTC
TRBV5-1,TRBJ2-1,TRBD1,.,CASSIRDRANEQFF,TGCGCCAGCAGCATCCGGGACAGGGCCAATGAGCAGTTCTTC
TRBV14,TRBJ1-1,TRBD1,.,CASSQRGRSAEAFF,TGTGCCAGCAGCCAGAGGGGGCGTAGCGCTGAAGCTTTCTTT
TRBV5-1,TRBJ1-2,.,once,CASSFDGSYGYTF,TGCGCCAGCAGCTTTGACGGGTCCTATGGCTACACCTTC
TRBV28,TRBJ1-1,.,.,CASRNPRAGMNTEAFF,TGTGCCAGCAGAAACCCTCGGGCAGGGATGAACACTGAAGCTTTCTTT
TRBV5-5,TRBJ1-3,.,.,CASSFKTVFSGNTIYF,TGTGCCAGCAGCTTTAAGACTGTTTTCTCTGGAAACACCATATATTTT
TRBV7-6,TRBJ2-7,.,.,CASSLQPDSTYEQYF,TGTGCCAGCAGCTTACAGCCCGACAGTACCTACGAGCAGTACTTC
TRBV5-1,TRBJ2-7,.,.,CASSLDGGGYEQYF,TGCGCCAGCAGCTTGGACGGCGGCGGCTACGAGCAGTACTTC
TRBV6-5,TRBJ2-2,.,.,CASSYQAYANTGELFF,TGTGCCAGCAGTTACCAGGCGTATGCGAACACCGGGGAGCTGTTTTTT
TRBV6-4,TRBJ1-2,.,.,CASSDSSGRAGGYTF,TGTGCCAGCAGTGACTCGTCAGGTCGGGCGGGGGGCTACACCTTC
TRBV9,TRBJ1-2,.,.,CASSVVAGNGYTF,TGTGCCAGCAGCGTAGTGGCGGGGAATGGCTACACCTTC
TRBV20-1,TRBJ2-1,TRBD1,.,CSAGTGNEQFF,TGCAGTGCCGGGACAGGCAATGAGCAGTTCTTC
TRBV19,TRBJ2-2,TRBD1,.,CASARTGLNTGELFF,TGTGCCAGTGCCAGGACAGGGTTGAACACCGGGGAGCTGTTTTTT
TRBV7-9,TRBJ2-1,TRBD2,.,CASSTGGLAGTYNEQFF,TGTGCCAGCAGCACAGGGGGACTAGCGGGAACCTACAATGAGCAGTTCTTC
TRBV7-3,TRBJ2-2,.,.,CASSRQAPGTGELFF,TGTGCCAGCAGCCGCCAGGCTCCCGGCACCGGGGAGCTGTTTTTT
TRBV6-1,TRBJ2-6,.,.,CASSEAFDRYSGANVLTF,TGTGCCAGCAGTGAAGCGTTCGACAGGTACTCTGGGGCCAACGTCCTGACTTTC
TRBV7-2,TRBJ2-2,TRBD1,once,CASSLVQGARTGELFF,TGTGCCAGCAGCTTAGTGCAGGGGGCGCGAACCGGGGAGCTGTTTTTT
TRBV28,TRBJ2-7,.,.,CASRLGGWEQYF,TGTGCCAGCAGGTTGGGGGGTTGGGAGCAGTACTTC
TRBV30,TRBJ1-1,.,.,CAWSAQVAGAFF,TGTGCCTGGAGTGCACAGGTGGCTGGAGCTTTCTTT
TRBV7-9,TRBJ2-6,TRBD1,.,CASSLGQGSSGANVLTF,TGTGCCAGCAGCTTGGGACAGGGGAGCTCTGGGGCCAACGTCCTGACTTTC
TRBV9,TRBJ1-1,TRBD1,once,CASSADRGVTSSTEAFF,TGTGCCAGCAGCGCCGACAGGGGGGTAACCTCGAGCACTGAAGCTTTCTTT
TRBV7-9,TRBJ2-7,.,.,CASSSNYEQYF,TGTGCCAGCAGCTCTAACTACGAGCAGTACTTC
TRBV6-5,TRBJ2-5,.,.,CASTKSLAYQETQYF,TGTGCCAGCACCAAGAGCCTAGCTTACCAAGAGACCCAGTACTTC
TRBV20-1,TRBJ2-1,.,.,CSSPDNEQFF,TGCAGTTCCCCTGACAATGAGCAGTTCTTC
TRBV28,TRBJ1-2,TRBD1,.,CASSVFGTGRYGYTF,TGTGCCAGCAGTGTATTCGGGACAGGTCGTTATGGCTACACCTTC
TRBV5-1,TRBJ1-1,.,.,CASSTAGQNTEAFF,TGCGCCAGCAGCACGGCCGGACAGAACACTGAAGCTTTCTTT
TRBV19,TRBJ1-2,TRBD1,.,CASFTGQGGYYTF,TGTGCCAGTTTCACGGGACAGGGAGGTTACTACACCTTC
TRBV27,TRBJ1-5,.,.,CASRTVSGNQPQHF,TGTGCCAGCAGGACTGTCTCGGGCAATCAGCCCCAGCATTTT
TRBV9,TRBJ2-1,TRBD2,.,CASSAGTSGIGEQFF,TGTGCCAGCAGCGCGGGGACTAGCGGGATTGGTGAGCAGTTCTTC
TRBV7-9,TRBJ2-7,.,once,CASSLGPRAYEQYF,TGTGCCAGCAGCTTAGGCCCCAGGGCGTACGAGCAGTACTTC
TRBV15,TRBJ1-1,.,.,CATSRDGDGNTEAFF,TGTGCCACCAGCAGAGATGGAGACGGGAACACTGAAGCTTTCTTT
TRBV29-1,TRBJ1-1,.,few,CSVDVPGRNTEAFF,TGCAGCGTTGACGTCCCGGGTAGGAACACTGAAGCTTTCTTT
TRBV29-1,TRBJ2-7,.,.,CSVANYYEQYF,TGCAGCGTAGCAAATTACTACGAGCAGTACTTC
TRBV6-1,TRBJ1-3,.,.,CASLSGNGNTIYF,TGTGCCAGCCTCTCGGGTAACGGAAACACCATATATTTT
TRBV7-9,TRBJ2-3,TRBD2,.,CASSPRTSGITDTQYF,TGTGCCAGCAGCCCCCGGACTAGCGGGATCACAGATACGCAGTATTTT